The present TCR beta chain was sequenced within a study of graft-versus-host responses after intestinal transplantation. There are 15 residues in the CDR3. The germline gives CDR1 MNHEY, CDR2 SMNVEV (reference sequence). V lost 2 bases, J lost 4 bases, and 3 bases stayed unmatched. Note on this clone: Its cognate antigen is unknown.

Assay used: immunoSEQ multiplex PCR; TCRdb lists only in-frame clones, some missing. The sample contains 30,000 to 40,000 clones, roughly 87% of which appear only once. General observations from the study: Early declines in HvG clones that occurred post-transplant were associated with peak circulating GvH clone levels. Some GvH clones were seen earlier in gut or blood, suggesting intestinal origin.

The material sequenced was PBMCs, taken 1,000 to 1,200 days after transplant. The sequence came from a human patient who received an intestinal transplant, so some T cells may come from the graft donor. This chain connects TRBV27 to TRBJ2-2; 8 bases fit TRBD2. The CDR3: CASSLSGRVTGELFF. The CDR3 region has the DNA TGTGCCAGCAGTTTAAGCGGGAGAGTCACCGGGGAGCTGTTTTTT.